This T cell receptor (beta chain) was identified in a study of T cells in Graves' hyperthyroidism and ophthalmopathy. Many counts were recorded for this clonotype. Its target is unknown. The TCR beta CDR3 regions underwent amplification using RNA transcripts as the source. TCR CDR3 regions were first amplified by RT-PCR with HTBI primers. TCRdb recomputed calls from the multiplex PCR reads with MiXCR, one row per CDR3 protein. The sample yields about 98,000 distinct CDR3 sequences, 35% to 45% seen once. Regarding the study as a whole: Stable hyperthyroidism was separated from ophthalmopathy by a model based on 13 V-J features.

The V end was cut by 5 bases, the J end by 2 bases, with 12 bases between. This CDR3 has 15 residues. Stability of Graves' hyperthyroidism was defined as absent ophthalmopathy progression within 18 months. A patient was excluded if there was uncontrolled infection, other autoimmune disease, pregnancy or lactation. The specimen was peripheral blood or thyroid tissue (not recorded which). This sequence was found in a woman in her thirties with Graves' hyperthyroidism. V is TRBV12-3 or TRBV12-4 and J is TRBJ2-2; D gene unclear. The CDR3 DNA follows: TGTGCCAGCAGTCCTCTGGGCCGAAACACCGGGGAGCTGTTTTTT. It codes for CASSPLGRNTGELFF.